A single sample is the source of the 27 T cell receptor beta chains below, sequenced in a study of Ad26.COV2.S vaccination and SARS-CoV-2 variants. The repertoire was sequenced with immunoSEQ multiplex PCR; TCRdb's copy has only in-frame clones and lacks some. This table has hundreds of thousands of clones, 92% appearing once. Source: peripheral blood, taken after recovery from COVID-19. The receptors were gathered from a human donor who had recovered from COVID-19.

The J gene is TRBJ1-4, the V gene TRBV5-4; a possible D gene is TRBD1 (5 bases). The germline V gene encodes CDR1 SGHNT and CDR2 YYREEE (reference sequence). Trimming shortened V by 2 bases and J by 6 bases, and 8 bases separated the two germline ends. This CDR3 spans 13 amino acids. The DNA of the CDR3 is TGTGCCAGCAGCTTTCGGGGGGATGAAAAACTGTTTTTT. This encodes CASSFRGDEKLFF.

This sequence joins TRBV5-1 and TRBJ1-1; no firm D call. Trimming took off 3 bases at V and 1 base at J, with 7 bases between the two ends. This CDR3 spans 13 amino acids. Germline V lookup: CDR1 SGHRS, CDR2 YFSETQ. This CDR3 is CASSSYKNTEAFF. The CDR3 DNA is TGCGCCAGCAGCTCGTACAAGAACACTGAAGCTTTCTTT.

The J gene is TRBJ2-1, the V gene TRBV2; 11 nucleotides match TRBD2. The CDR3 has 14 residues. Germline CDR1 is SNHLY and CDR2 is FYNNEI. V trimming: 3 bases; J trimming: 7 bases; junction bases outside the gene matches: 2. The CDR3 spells CASSDSGGGNEQFF. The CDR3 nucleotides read TGTGCCAGCAGTGATAGCGGGGGGGGAAATGAGCAGTTCTTC.

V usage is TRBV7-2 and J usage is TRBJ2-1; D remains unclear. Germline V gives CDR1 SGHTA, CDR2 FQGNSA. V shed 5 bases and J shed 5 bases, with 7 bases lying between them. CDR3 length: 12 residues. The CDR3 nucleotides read TGTGCCAGCAGCCCCGATAACAATGAGCAGTTCTTC. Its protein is CASSPDNNEQFF.

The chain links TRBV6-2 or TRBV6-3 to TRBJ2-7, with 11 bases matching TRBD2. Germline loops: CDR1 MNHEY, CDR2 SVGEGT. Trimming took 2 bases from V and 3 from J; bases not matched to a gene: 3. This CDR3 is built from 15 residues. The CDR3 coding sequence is TGTGCCAGCAGTTACCTGCTAGCGGGGGGCTACGAGCAGTACTTC. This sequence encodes CASSYLLAGGYEQYF.

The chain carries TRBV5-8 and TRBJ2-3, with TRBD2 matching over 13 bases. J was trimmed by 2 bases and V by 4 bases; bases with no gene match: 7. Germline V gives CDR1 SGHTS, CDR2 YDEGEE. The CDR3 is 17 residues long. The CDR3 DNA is TGTGCCAGCAGCCGTCGACTAGCGGGGGGAGCCACAGATACGCAGTATTTT. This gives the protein CASSRRLAGGATDTQYF.

The CDR3 protein is CASSPIATGVSGTGELFF. CDR3 DNA: TGTGCCAGCAGCCCGATAGCGACAGGGGTTTCAGGCACCGGGGAGCTGTTTTTT. The V and J genes are TRBV13 and TRBJ2-2; 8 bases fit TRBD1. V was clipped by 5 bases and J by 4 bases; unmatched bases: 15. The CDR3 extends over 18 amino acids. The germline gives CDR1 PRHDT, CDR2 FYEKMQ (reference sequence).

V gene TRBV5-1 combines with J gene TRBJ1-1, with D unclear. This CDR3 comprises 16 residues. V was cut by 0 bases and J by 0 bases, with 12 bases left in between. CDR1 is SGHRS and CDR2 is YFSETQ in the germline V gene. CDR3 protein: CASSLAFGFMNTEAFF. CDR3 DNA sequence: TGCGCCAGCAGCTTGGCCTTTGGATTCATGAACACTGAAGCTTTCTTT.

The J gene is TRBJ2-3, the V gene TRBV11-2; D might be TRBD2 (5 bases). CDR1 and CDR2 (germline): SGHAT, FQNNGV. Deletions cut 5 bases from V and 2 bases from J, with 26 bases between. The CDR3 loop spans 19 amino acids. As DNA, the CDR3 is TGTGCCAGCAGCGTATGGCCCCTAAGGCGGGTGAGACTCACAGATACGCAGTATTTT. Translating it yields CASSVWPLRRVRLTDTQYF.

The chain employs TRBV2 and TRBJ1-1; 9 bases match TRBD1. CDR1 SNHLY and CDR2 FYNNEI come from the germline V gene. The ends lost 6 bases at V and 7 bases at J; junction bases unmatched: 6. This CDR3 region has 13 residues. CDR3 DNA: TGTGCCAGCAGGGGGACAGGGACCCGTGAAGCTTTCTTT. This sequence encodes CASRGTGTREAFF.

The CDR3 region is CASSDRRDEQYF. The CDR3 nucleotides are TGTGCCAGCAGTGACAGACGGGACGAGCAGTACTTC. The genes are TRBV6-1 and TRBJ2-7; no reliable D call. Germline V gene data show CDR1 as MNHNS and CDR2 as SASEGT. The CDR3 runs 12 residues. V shed 3 bases and J shed 5 bases, with 8 bases lying between them.

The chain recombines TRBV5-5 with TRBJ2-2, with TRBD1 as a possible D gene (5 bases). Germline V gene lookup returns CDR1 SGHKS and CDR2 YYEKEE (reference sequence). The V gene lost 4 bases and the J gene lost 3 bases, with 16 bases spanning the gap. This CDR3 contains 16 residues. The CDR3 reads CASSGPQGQDTGELFF. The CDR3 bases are TGTGCCAGCAGCGGGCCCCAGGGTCAGGACACCGGGGAGCTGTTTTTT.

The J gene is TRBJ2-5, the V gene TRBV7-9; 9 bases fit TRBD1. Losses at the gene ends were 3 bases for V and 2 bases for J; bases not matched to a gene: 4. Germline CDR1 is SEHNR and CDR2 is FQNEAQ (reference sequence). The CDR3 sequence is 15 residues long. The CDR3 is CASSFPTGGQETQYF. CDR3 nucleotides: TGTGCCAGCAGCTTTCCGACAGGGGGGCAAGAGACCCAGTACTTC.

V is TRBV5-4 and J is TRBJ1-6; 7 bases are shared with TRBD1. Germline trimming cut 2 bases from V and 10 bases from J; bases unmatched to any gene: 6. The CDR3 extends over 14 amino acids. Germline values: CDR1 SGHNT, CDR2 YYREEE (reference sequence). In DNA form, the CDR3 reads TGTGCCAGCAGCTTAGGGGGCCAGGGGTCACCCCTCCACTTT. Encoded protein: CASSLGGQGSPLHF.

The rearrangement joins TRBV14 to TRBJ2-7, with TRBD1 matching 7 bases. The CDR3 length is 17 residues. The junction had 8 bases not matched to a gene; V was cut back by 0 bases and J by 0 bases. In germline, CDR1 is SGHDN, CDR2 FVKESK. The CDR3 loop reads CASSQDPWGQSSYEQYF. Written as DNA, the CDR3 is TGTGCCAGCAGCCAAGATCCTTGGGGACAGAGCTCCTACGAGCAGTACTTC.

CDR3 sequence: CASSQARGSTDTQYF. The CDR3 DNA sequence: TGCGCCAGCAGCCAAGCCAGGGGATCCACAGATACGCAGTATTTT. The chain recombines TRBV4-1 with TRBJ2-3, with D perhaps matching TRBD1 (6 bases). The V and J ends lost 1 base and 2 bases respectively, with 10 bases between them. CDR1 MGHRA and CDR2 YSYEKL come from the germline V gene. This CDR3 is built from 15 residues.

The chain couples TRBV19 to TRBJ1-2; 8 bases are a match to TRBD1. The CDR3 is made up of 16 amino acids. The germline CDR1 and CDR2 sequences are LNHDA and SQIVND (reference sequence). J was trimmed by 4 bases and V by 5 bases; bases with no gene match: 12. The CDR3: CASSEPSGGSSYGYTF. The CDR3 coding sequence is TGTGCCAGTAGTGAACCCTCAGGGGGCAGTAGCTATGGCTACACCTTC.

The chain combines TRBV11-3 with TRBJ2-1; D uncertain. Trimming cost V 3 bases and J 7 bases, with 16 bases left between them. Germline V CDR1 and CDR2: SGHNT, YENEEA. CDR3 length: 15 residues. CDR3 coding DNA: TGTGCCAGCAGCTTCGAAAGTCTGACCCGGAATGAGCAGTTCTTC. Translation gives CASSFESLTRNEQFF.

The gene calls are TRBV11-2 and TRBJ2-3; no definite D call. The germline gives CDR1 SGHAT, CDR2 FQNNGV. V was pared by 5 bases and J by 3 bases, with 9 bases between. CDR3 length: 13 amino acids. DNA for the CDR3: TGTGCCAGCAGCCGCACCTTGACAGATACGCAGTATTTT. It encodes CASSRTLTDTQYF.

The CDR3 DNA is TGCGCCAGCAGCCGGGGACAGGGAAGCTCCTACGAGCAGTACTTC. Amino acids: CASSRGQGSSYEQYF. The chain joins TRBV5-1 to TRBJ2-7; 9 nucleotides line up with TRBD1. The CDR3 length is 15 residues. The V segment lost 4 bases and the J segment 0 bases; nucleotides outside the gene matches: 5. CDR1 is SGHRS, CDR2 YFSETQ, per germline.

CDR3 nucleotide sequence: TGTGCCAGCAGCTTAACAAGGACAGGGGTCAACAATCAGCCCCAGCATTTT. Translation gives CASSLTRTGVNNQPQHF. V usage is TRBV2 and J usage is TRBJ1-5, with 9 bases aligning to TRBD1. V gave up 6 bases and J gave up 3 bases; unmatched junction bases: 12. Germline assignment: CDR1 SNHLY and CDR2 FYNNEI. The CDR3 has 17 residues.

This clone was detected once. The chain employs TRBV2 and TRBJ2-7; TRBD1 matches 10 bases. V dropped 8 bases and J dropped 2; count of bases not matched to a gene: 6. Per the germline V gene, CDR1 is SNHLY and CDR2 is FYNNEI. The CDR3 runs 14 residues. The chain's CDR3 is CASRPGTGAYEQYF. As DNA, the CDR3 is TGTGCCAGCCGACCCGGGACAGGGGCCTACGAGCAGTACTTC.

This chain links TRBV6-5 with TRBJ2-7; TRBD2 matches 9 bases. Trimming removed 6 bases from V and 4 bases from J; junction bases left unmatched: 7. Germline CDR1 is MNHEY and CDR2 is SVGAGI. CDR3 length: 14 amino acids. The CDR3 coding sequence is TGTGCCAGCAGAGATAGCGGGGGAGCGTACGAGCAGTACTTC. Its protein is CASRDSGGAYEQYF.

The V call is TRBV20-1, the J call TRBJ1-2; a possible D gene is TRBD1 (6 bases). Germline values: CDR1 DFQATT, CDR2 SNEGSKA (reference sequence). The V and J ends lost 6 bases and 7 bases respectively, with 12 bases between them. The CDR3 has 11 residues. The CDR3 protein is CSAKGEGGYTF. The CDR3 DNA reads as TGCAGTGCCAAGGGGGAAGGTGGCTACACCTTC.

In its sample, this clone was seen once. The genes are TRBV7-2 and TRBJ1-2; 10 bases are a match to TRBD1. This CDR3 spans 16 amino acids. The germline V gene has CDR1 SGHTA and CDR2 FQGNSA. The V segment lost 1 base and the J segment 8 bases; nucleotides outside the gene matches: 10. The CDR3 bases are TGTGCCAGCAGCTTAGACCTGACAGGGGGCAATCGGGGCTACACCTTC. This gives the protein CASSLDLTGGNRGYTF.

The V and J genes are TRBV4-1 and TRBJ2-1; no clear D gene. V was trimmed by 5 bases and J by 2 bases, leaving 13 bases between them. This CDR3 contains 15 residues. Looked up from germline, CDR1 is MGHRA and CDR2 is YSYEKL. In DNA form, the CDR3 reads TGCGCCAGCAGCTTCGACCGTTCAACCTACAATGAGCAGTTCTTC. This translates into CASSFDRSTYNEQFF.

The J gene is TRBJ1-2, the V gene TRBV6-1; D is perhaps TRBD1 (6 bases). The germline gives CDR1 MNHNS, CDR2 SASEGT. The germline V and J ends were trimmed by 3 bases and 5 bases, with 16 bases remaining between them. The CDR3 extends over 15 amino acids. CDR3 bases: TGTGCCAGCAGTGAGGACTTGGGGGCCCGGTATGGCTACACCTTC. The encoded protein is CASSEDLGARYGYTF.